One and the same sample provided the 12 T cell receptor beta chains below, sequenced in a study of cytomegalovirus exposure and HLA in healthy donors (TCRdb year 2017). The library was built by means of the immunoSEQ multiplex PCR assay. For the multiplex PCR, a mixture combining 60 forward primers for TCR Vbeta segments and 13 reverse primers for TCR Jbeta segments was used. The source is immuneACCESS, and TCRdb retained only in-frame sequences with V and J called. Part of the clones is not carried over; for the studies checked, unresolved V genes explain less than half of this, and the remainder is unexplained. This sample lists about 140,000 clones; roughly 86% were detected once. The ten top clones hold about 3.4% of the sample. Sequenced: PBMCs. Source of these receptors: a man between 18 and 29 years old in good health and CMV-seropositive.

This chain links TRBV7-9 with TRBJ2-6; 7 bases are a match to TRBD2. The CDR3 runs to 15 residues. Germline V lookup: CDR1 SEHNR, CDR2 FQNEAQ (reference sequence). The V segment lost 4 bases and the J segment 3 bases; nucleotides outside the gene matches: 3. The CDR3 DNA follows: TGTGCCAGCAGCTGGGAGGGAGTTGGGGCCAACGTCCTGACTTTC. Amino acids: CASSWEGVGANVLTF.

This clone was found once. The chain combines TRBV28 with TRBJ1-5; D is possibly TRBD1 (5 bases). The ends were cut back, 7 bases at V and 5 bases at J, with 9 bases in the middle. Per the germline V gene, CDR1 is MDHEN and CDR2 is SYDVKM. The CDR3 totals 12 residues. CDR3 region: CASTWGDQPQHF. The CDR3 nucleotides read TGTGCCAGCACTTGGGGGGATCAGCCCCAGCATTTT. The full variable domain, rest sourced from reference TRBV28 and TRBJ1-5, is DVKVTQSSRYLVKRTGEKVFLECVQDMDHENMFWYRQDPGLGLRLIYFSYDVKMKEKGDIPEGYSVSREKKERFSLILESASTNQTSMYLCASTWGDQPQHFGDGTRLSIL.

CDR3 loop: CASSPGAYFGAFF. The CDR3 DNA sequence: TGTGCCAGTAGCCCAGGGGCATATTTTGGGGCTTTCTTT. The chain uses TRBV19 and TRBJ1-1, with D maybe TRBD1 (6 bases). This CDR3 is 13 amino acids long. V was pared by 6 bases and J by 11 bases, with 19 bases between. Germline loops: CDR1 LNHDA, CDR2 SQIVND (reference sequence).

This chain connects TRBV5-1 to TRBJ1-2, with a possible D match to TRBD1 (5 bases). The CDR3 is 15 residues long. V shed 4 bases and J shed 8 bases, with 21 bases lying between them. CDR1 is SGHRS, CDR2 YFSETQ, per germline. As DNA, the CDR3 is TGCGCCAGCAGCCCCGAAGGTTCAGGGAAAGGCGGCTACACCTTC. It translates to CASSPEGSGKGGYTF.

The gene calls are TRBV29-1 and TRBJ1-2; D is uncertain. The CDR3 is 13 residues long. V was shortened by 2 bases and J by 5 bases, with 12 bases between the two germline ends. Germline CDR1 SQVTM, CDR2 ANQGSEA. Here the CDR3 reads CSVESPSPYGYTF. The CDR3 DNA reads TGCAGCGTTGAATCCCCCAGTCCGTATGGCTACACCTTC.

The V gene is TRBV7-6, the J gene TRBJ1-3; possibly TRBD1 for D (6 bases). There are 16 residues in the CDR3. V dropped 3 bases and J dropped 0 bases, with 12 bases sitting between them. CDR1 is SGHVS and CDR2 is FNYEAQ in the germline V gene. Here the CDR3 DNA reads TGTGCCAGCAGCTTGGGGGCGGGTACCTCTGGAAACACCATATATTTT. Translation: CASSLGAGTSGNTIYF.

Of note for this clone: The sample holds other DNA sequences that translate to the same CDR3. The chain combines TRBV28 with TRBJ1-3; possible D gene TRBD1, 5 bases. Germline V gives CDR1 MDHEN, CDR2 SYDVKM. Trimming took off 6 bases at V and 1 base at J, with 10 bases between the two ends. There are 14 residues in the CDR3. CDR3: CASSSTGSGNTIYF. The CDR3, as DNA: TGTGCCAGCAGCTCTACAGGATCTGGAAACACCATATATTTT.

This CDR3 is CASSSGTSGTSYEQYF. In DNA, the CDR3 is TGTGCCAGCAGTTCCGGGACTAGCGGGACCTCCTACGAGCAGTACTTC. The chain is built from TRBV28 and TRBJ2-7; 13 positions agree with TRBD2. Trimming removed 4 bases from V and 0 bases from J; junction bases left unmatched: 3. The length of the CDR3 is 16 residues. Germline V gene lookup returns CDR1 MDHEN and CDR2 SYDVKM.

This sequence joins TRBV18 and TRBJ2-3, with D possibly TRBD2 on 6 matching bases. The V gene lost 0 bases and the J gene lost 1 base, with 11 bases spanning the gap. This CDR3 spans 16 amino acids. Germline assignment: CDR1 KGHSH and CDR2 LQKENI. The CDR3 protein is CASSPPAGSGTDTQYF. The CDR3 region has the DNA TGTGCCAGCTCACCACCGGCGGGGTCTGGCACAGATACGCAGTATTTT.

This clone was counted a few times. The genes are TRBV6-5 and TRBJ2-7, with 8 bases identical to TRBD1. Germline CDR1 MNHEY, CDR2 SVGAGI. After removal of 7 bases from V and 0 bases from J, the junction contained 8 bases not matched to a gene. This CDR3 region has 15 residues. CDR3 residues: CASKTQGESSYEQYF. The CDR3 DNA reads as TGTGCCAGCAAAACACAGGGGGAGAGCTCCTACGAGCAGTACTTC.

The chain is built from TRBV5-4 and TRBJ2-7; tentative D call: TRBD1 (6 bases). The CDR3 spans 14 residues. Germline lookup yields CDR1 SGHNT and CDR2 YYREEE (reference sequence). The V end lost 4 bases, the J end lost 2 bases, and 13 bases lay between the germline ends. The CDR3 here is CASSKGTTTYEQYF. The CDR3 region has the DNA TGTGCCAGCAGCAAAGGGACAACTACCTACGAGCAGTACTTC.

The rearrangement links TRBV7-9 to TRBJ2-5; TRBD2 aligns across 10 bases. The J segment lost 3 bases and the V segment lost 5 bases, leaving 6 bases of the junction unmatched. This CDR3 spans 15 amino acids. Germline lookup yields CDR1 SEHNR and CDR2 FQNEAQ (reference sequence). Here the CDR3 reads CASSNTGTSEETQYF. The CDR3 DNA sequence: TGTGCCAGCAGCAACACCGGGACTAGCGAAGAGACCCAGTACTTC.